This is a list of T cell receptor beta chains from one sample in a study of blood T cell repertoires in COVID-19. Repertoires were generated with immunoSEQ multiplex PCR, while TCRdb's copy carries only in-frame clones and drops some. The top ten hold approximately 1.5% of the sample, which has more than 350,000 clones, 70% to 90% seen once. The sample was PBMCs or T cells enriched from blood (not recorded which). The receptors stem from a woman under 30 who had been exposed to COVID-19. Each CDR3 is given with its conserved first and last residue. A D gene is named only where the DNA matches it firmly. Size is omitted from some rows. Given values are once, few, many or a class for expanded clones.

>TRBV7-3|14|.|TRBJ2-7|.
CASSLNPGAYEQYF
TGTGCCAGCAGCTTAAATCCAGGGGCCTACGAGCAGTACTTC
>TRBV30|12|TRBD1|TRBJ1-2|.
CAWTGGESGYTF
TGTGCCTGGACAGGGGGAGAGAGTGGCTACACCTTC
>TRBV6-5|15|TRBD1|TRBJ1-2|.
CASNPDRGFGYGYTF
TGTGCCAGCAACCCGGACAGGGGGTTTGGATATGGCTACACCTTC
>TRBV7-3|14|TRBD1|TRBJ2-3|few
CASSLGQATDTQYF
TGTGCCAGCAGCTTAGGACAGGCCACAGATACGCAGTATTTT
>TRBV19|14|TRBD1|TRBJ2-7|.
CANHSRDSSYEQYF
TGTGCCAATCACTCCCGGGACAGTTCCTACGAGCAGTACTTC
>TRBV7-6|16|TRBD1|TRBJ2-7|.
CASSLAGDRGSYEQYF
TGTGCCAGCAGCTTAGCCGGGGACAGGGGTTCTTACGAGCAGTACTTC
>TRBV13|18|TRBD2|TRBJ2-3|few
CASRTTSGRRNPTDTQYF
TGTGCCAGCAGGACTACTAGCGGGAGGCGAAACCCCACAGATACGCAGTATTTT
>TRBV6-6|17|TRBD2|TRBJ2-3|.
CASSPLAGGASRDTQYF
TGTGCCAGCAGTCCCCTAGCGGGGGGGGCCTCGAGAGATACGCAGTATTTT
>TRBV5-3|14|.|TRBJ1-2|.
CATKLTGRRYGYTF
TGTGCCACCAAACTAACAGGGCGTCGTTATGGCTACACCTTC
>TRBV7-6|15|TRBD2|TRBJ2-1|once
CASSLVAGVWDEQFF
TGTGCCAGCAGCTTAGTAGCGGGGGTCTGGGATGAGCAGTTCTTC
>TRBV7-9|13|TRBD1|TRBJ1-2|.
CASSLGQGHGYTF
TGTGCCAGCAGCTTAGGACAGGGGCATGGCTACACCTTC
>TRBV2|13|TRBD2|TRBJ2-7|.
CASSGLAVYEQYF
TGTGCCAGCAGTGGACTAGCGGTCTACGAGCAGTACTTC
>TRBV7-9|14|TRBD1|TRBJ1-2|.
CASSSPDQTGSHTF
TGTGCCAGCAGCTCCCCAGACCAGACAGGGAGCCACACCTTC
>TRBV6-1|16|.|TRBJ2-7|.
CASSDVGRQAAYEQYF
TGTGCCAGCAGTGACGTTGGGAGACAGGCGGCCTACGAGCAGTACTTC
>TRBV11-3|15|TRBD2|TRBJ2-2|.
CASSPGTSGTGELFF
TGTGCCAGCAGCCCCGGGACTAGCGGGACCGGGGAGCTGTTTTTT
>TRBV28|20|TRBD2|TRBJ2-3|once
CASSLPPPALLAGVGDTQYF
TGTGCCAGCAGTTTACCCCCCCCGGCCCTACTAGCGGGGGTGGGAGATACGCAGTATTTT
>TRBV6-5|16|.|TRBJ2-2|.
CASSYLMTLNTGELFF
TGTGCCAGCAGTTACTTGATGACATTGAACACCGGGGAGCTGTTTTTT
>TRBV30|14|.|TRBJ1-6|.
CAWSVGQPNSPLHF
TGTGCCTGGAGTGTGGGACAACCCAATTCACCCCTCCACTTT
>TRBV5-8|16|TRBD1|TRBJ2-2|.
CASSPETGAGTGELFF
TGTGCCAGCAGCCCTGAGACAGGGGCGGGCACCGGGGAGCTGTTTTTT
>TRBV7-2|15|TRBD1|TRBJ2-5|.
CASSRLTGARETQYF
TGTGCCAGCAGTCGCCTCACAGGGGCTCGGGAGACCCAGTACTTC
>TRBV3-1/TRBV3-2|12|TRBD1|TRBJ1-2|.
CASSLGQEGYTF
TGTGCCAGCAGCTTGGGACAGGAGGGCTACACCTTC
>TRBV5-3|15|.|TRBJ2-2|.
CARSHRGRGDGELFF
TGTGCCAGAAGCCACCGTGGTCGGGGTGACGGGGAGCTGTTTTTT
>TRBV5-6|15|.|TRBJ2-3|.
CASSFPGSYTDTQYF
TGTGCCAGCAGCTTCCCGGGGTCGTACACAGATACGCAGTATTTT
>TRBV6-2/TRBV6-3|15|TRBD2|TRBJ2-7|.
CASSSTSGASYEQYF
TGTGCCAGCAGTTCAACTAGCGGGGCCTCCTACGAGCAGTACTTC
>TRBV5-5|16|TRBD2|TRBJ2-3|.
CASSLGGTSGRDTQYF
TGTGCCAGCAGCTTGGGGGGGACTAGCGGGAGAGATACGCAGTATTTT